Listed below are T cell receptor beta chains from one sample, sequenced in a study of tumor-infiltrating lymphocytes in oesophageal squamous cell carcinoma. TCRdb re-called the PCR reads through MiXCR, storing one row per CDR3 protein. The table shows about 17,000 distinct CDR3 sequences, with 45% to 50% occurring only once. Sequenced input: normal esophageal tissue next to the tumor. The receptors stem from a female donor with esophageal squamous cell carcinoma. Each CDR3 is given with its conserved first and last residue. Fields, in order: J gene, clone size, D gene, V gene, CDR3 DNA, CDR3 protein. D genes are given only for firm matches. A row's size may be missing; if present it is once, few, many or a size class.

J: TRBJ1-1; size: many; D: TRBD1; V: TRBV6-1; DNA: TGTGCCAGCAGGACAGGGAGTTTAACTGAAGCTTTCTTT; CDR3: CASRTGSLTEAFF
J: TRBJ2-7; size: once; D: .; V: TRBV12-3/TRBV12-4; DNA: TGTGCCAGCAGTTTTGGGGCGAGCTACGAGCAGTACTTC; CDR3: CASSFGASYEQYF
J: TRBJ2-7; size: many; D: .; V: TRBV6-6; DNA: TGTGCCAGCAGTTACCAACCAGGGTTCGAGCAGTACTTC; CDR3: CASSYQPGFEQYF
J: TRBJ2-1; size: .; D: TRBD1; V: TRBV7-8; DNA: TGTGCCAGCAGCTTAGTTCAGGGGGCGGGAAATGAGCAGTTCTTC; CDR3: CASSLVQGAGNEQFF
J: TRBJ2-3; size: once; D: .; V: TRBV7-3; DNA: TGTGCCAGCAGCCCGGTTTACAGGGTTGATACGCAGTATTTT; CDR3: CASSPVYRVDTQYF
J: TRBJ2-1; size: .; D: TRBD2; V: TRBV7-3; DNA: TGTGCCAGCAGCTTAAAGGGGACTAGCTCCTACAATGAGCAGTTCTTC; CDR3: CASSLKGTSSYNEQFF
J: TRBJ2-7; size: .; D: TRBD1; V: TRBV4-3; DNA: TGCGCCAGCAGCCAACTGGGCGGGACAGGGTCCAACGAGCAGTACTTC; CDR3: CASSQLGGTGSNEQYF
J: TRBJ2-1; size: .; D: .; V: TRBV7-6; DNA: TGTGCCAGCAGCTTAGAGGGGAAGGGGTTTCAGCAGTTCTTC; CDR3: CASSLEGKGFQQFF
J: TRBJ2-7; size: .; D: .; V: TRBV19; DNA: TGTGCCAGTAGTATCCAGCTAGCCCGGTCGAGTGAGCAGTACTTC; CDR3: CASSIQLARSSEQYF
J: TRBJ2-7; size: medium-sized; D: .; V: TRBV7-2; DNA: TGTGCCAGCACCTCACAGGTTCAGGCCTACGAGCAGTACTTC; CDR3: CASTSQVQAYEQYF
J: TRBJ2-7; size: once; D: TRBD2; V: TRBV7-2; DNA: TGTGCCAGCAGCTTAGGGGGGCCTGGGACTAGCGGGAGGAGGGGTTACGAGCAGTACTTC; CDR3: CASSLGGPGTSGRRGYEQYF
J: TRBJ2-5; size: .; D: .; V: TRBV7-2; DNA: TGTGCCAGCAGCTTAGGACTGTTTGGGTACGCGCAGTACTTC; CDR3: CASSLGLFGYAQYF
J: TRBJ2-7; size: .; D: .; V: TRBV12-3/TRBV12-4; DNA: TGTGCCAGCACCTTGGGGGGATGGGCCTACGAGCAGTACTTC; CDR3: CASTLGGWAYEQYF
J: TRBJ2-7; size: .; D: .; V: TRBV7-3; DNA: TGTGCCAGCAGCTTCGGTGGGAGTTCAGCCGAGCAGTACTTC; CDR3: CASSFGGSSAEQYF
J: TRBJ1-1; size: .; D: .; V: TRBV6-5; DNA: TGTGCCAGCAGTTACCCCAGCGGGGGGCTGTTCTTT; CDR3: CASSYPSGGLFF
J: TRBJ2-7; size: .; D: .; V: TRBV27; DNA: TGTGCCAGCAGTAGTGGGTCGGCCGCCTACGAGCAGTACTTC; CDR3: CASSSGSAAYEQYF
J: TRBJ2-5; size: .; D: .; V: TRBV7-2; DNA: TGTGTCAGCAGCTTAGCCAGGGGTGGTGGAGAGACCCAGTACTTC; CDR3: CVSSLARGGGETQYF
J: TRBJ1-2; size: medium-sized; D: .; V: TRBV27; DNA: TGTGCCAGCAGTTTAGGGGGTGGGATGTATGGCTACACCTTC; CDR3: CASSLGGGMYGYTF
J: TRBJ2-3; size: few; D: TRBD1; V: TRBV7-6; DNA: TGTGCCAGCAGTTGGGACAGTTATGCAGATACGCAGTATTTT; CDR3: CASSWDSYADTQYF
J: TRBJ2-3; size: few; D: .; V: TRBV7-6; DNA: TGTGCCAGCAGCTCCCCTCGAGGCGGGGCTTCCGATACGCAGTATTTT; CDR3: CASSSPRGGASDTQYF
J: TRBJ2-5; size: .; D: TRBD1; V: TRBV7-2; DNA: TGTGCCAGCAGCTTCCGGACAGGTCAAGAGACCCAGTACTTC; CDR3: CASSFRTGQETQYF
J: TRBJ1-4; size: .; D: TRBD1; V: TRBV28; DNA: TGTGCCAGCAGAAGACGACAGGGGCGGACTAATGAAAAACTGTTTTTT; CDR3: CASRRRQGRTNEKLFF
J: TRBJ2-1; size: many; D: .; V: TRBV7-2; DNA: TGTGCCAGCAGCCTCGACGGAAGCTCCTACAATGAGCAGTTCTTC; CDR3: CASSLDGSSYNEQFF
J: TRBJ2-1; size: .; D: .; V: TRBV7-6; DNA: TGTGCCAGCAGCCGTTCACTAGTGAGTTACAATGAGCAGTTCTTC; CDR3: CASSRSLVSYNEQFF
J: TRBJ2-1; size: .; D: .; V: TRBV11-3; DNA: TGTGCCAGCAGCTTTAGCGGAACTGAGCAGTTCTTC; CDR3: CASSFSGTEQFF
J: TRBJ2-1; size: medium-sized; D: TRBD2; V: TRBV11-2; DNA: TGTGCCAGCAGCTTAAGGGGACTAGGAAATGAGCAGTTCTTC; CDR3: CASSLRGLGNEQFF
J: TRBJ1-1; size: .; D: .; V: TRBV7-9; DNA: TGTGCCAGCAGCGCCGACAAAACCGAAGCTTTCTTT; CDR3: CASSADKTEAFF
J: TRBJ2-1; size: .; D: .; V: TRBV7-9; DNA: TGTGCTAGCAGCTTATTCCCCGGGTACTATGAGCAGTTCTTC; CDR3: CASSLFPGYYEQFF
J: TRBJ1-5; size: few; D: TRBD1; V: TRBV7-8; DNA: TGTGCCAGCAGCTTATCGGGACAGCAAGGTCAGCCCCAGCATTTT; CDR3: CASSLSGQQGQPQHF
J: TRBJ2-1; size: .; D: TRBD2; V: TRBV11-2; DNA: TGTGCCAGCAGCCCCGGACTAGAAGGGAATGAGCAGTTCTTC; CDR3: CASSPGLEGNEQFF
J: TRBJ2-3; size: .; D: .; V: TRBV28; DNA: TGTGCCAGCAGTCTGACTAGTGCCTCCGGGGAGCTGTATTTT; CDR3: CASSLTSASGELYF
J: TRBJ2-5; size: few; D: .; V: TRBV7-8; DNA: TGTGCCAGCAGCTTACATCCCCCAGGGGTGAGTGAGCAGTACTTC; CDR3: CASSLHPPGVSEQYF
J: TRBJ2-1; size: .; D: .; V: TRBV7-8; DNA: TGTGCCAGCAGCCTCTTCTTGGGAAGTACATCCTACAATGAGCAGTTCTTC; CDR3: CASSLFLGSTSYNEQFF
J: TRBJ1-1; size: .; D: .; V: TRBV7-9; DNA: TGTGCCAGCAGCTCCGGGGGGGGGCTGGTCACTGAAGCTTTCTTT; CDR3: CASSSGGGLVTEAFF
J: TRBJ2-7; size: .; D: .; V: TRBV12-3/TRBV12-4; DNA: TGTGACAGCAGTTTCGTCAGTGGGAAAGAGACACAGTACTTC; CDR3: CDSSFVSGKETQYF
J: TRBJ2-5; size: .; D: .; V: TRBV6-6; DNA: TGTGCCAGCAGTTACGTGGAGACCCAGTACTTC; CDR3: CASSYVETQYF
J: TRBJ2-1; size: once; D: TRBD1; V: TRBV10-3; DNA: TGTGCCATCAGCGGACAGGGAATCTACAATGAGCAGTTCTTC; CDR3: CAISGQGIYNEQFF
J: TRBJ2-7; size: many; D: TRBD1; V: TRBV5-5; DNA: TGTGCCAGCAGCTCTGGGACAGGGTATGAGCAGTACTTC; CDR3: CASSSGTGYEQYF
J: TRBJ2-5; size: .; D: TRBD1; V: TRBV6-1; DNA: TGTGCCAGCACAGGGGGCTTTGGAAAGACCCAGTACTTC; CDR3: CASTGGFGKTQYF
J: TRBJ2-1; size: medium-sized; D: TRBD2; V: TRBV7-2; DNA: TGTGCCAGCAGCGCCGCACTAGCGGGAGGTAATGAGCAGTTCTTC; CDR3: CASSAALAGGNEQFF